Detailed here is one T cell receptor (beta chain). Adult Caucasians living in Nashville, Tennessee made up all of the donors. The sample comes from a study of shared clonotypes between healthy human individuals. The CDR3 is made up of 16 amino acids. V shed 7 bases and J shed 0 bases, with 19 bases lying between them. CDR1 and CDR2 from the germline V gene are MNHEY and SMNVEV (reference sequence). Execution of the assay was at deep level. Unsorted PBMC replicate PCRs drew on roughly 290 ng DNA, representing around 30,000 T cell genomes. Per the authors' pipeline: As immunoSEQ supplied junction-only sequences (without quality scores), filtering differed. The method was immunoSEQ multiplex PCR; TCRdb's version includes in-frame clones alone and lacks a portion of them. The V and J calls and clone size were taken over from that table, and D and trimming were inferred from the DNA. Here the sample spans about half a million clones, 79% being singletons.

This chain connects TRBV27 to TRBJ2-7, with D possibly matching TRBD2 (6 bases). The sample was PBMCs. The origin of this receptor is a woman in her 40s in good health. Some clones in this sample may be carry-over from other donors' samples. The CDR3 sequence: CASTPGIADTSYEQYF. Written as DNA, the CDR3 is TGTGCCAGCACCCCCGGTATAGCGGACACCTCCTACGAGCAGTACTTC.